The source of this T cell receptor beta chain is a study of control samples from healthy donors and cancer patients. Produced via immunoSEQ multiplex PCR; TCRdb's table is partial and in-frame only. The sample has approximately 90,000 clones, 85% to 90% seen once. The CDR3 is made up of 14 amino acids. V gave up 2 bases and J gave up 6 bases; unmatched junction bases: 6. CDR1 is KGHSH, CDR2 LQKENI, per germline. The material sequenced was blood. This receptor was obtained from a woman in her 40s in good health. The chain combines TRBV18 with TRBJ1-2, with 7 bases identical to TRBD1. CDR3 DNA sequence: TGTGCCAGCTCACCATTCACAGGGGTAAATGGCTACACCTTC. As protein: CASSPFTGVNGYTF.